The 21 T cell receptor beta chains presented below share a single source sample, sequenced in a study of T-cell reconstitution after alpha-beta-depleted transplantation in children. A TCRbeta library incorporating unique molecular identifiers was prepared. TCRdb re-derived calls from the PCR reads in MiXCR, one entry per CDR3 protein. The sample has about 500,000 distinct CDR3 sequences, approximately 32% seen once; the top ten hold more than 2%. Sequences were derived from PBMCs from the stem cell graft donor, sampled from the stem cell graft. The receptor set was obtained from a human donor who donated a stem cell graft to a child with aplastic anemia.

V usage is TRBV30 and J usage is TRBJ2-5; 11 nucleotides agree with TRBD2. Trimming cost V 0 bases and J 5 bases; bases outside gene matches: 14. Germline CDR1 and CDR2: GTSNPN and SVGIG (reference sequence). The CDR3 has 18 amino acids. CDR3 DNA sequence: TGTGCCTGGAGTGTTCGGTCTAGCGGGAGGTATGATGTGGAGACCCAGTACTTC. It yields the protein CAWSVRSSGRYDVETQYF.

This clonotype was observed a few times. The DNA for the CDR3 is TGTGCCAGCAGCGACCGAGAGTCGGGGACCGGGGAGCTGTTTTTT. Its translation: CASSDRESGTGELFF. The chain combines TRBV7-9 with TRBJ2-2, with a possible D match to TRBD2 (5 bases). V lost 5 bases and J lost 5, with 15 bases in between. The CDR3 consists of 15 residues. Germline values: CDR1 SEHNR, CDR2 FQNEAQ (reference sequence).

The gene calls are TRBV29-1 and TRBJ2-7; 8 bases agree with TRBD1. This CDR3 contains 14 residues. J was trimmed by 4 bases and V by 0 bases; bases with no gene match: 5. Germline V gene sequence: CDR1 SQVTM, CDR2 ANQGSEA. CDR3 DNA sequence: TGCAGCGTTGAAGATGGGACAGGCGGTTACGAGCAGTACTTC. It translates to CSVEDGTGGYEQYF.

The chain links TRBV29-1 to TRBJ2-7; D might be TRBD1 or TRBD2, each matching 5 bases. V lost 1 base, J lost 5 bases, and 12 bases lay in between. This CDR3 comprises 13 residues. From germline, CDR1 is SQVTM and CDR2 ANQGSEA. In DNA, the CDR3 is TGCAGCGTTGAAGTCGTTCGGGGCAACGAGCAGTACTTC. Its protein product is CSVEVVRGNEQYF.

This clonotype came up a few times. The J gene is TRBJ2-2, the V gene TRBV7-9; maybe TRBD1 (5 bases). V dropped 2 bases and J dropped 0 bases, with 10 bases sitting between them. This CDR3 spans 16 amino acids. CDR1 is SEHNR and CDR2 is FQNEAQ in the germline V gene (reference sequence). Written as DNA, the CDR3 is TGTGCCAGCAGCTTATACAGGATTGCGAACACCGGGGAGCTGTTTTTT. Its protein product is CASSLYRIANTGELFF.

Only a few counts were recorded for this clonotype. The genes are TRBV7-8 and TRBJ2-7; TRBD2 aligns across 13 bases. The CDR3 length is 16 residues. Per the germline V gene, CDR1 is SGHVS and CDR2 is FQNEAQ. Trimming removed 5 bases from V and 4 bases from J; junction bases left unmatched: 8. In DNA, the CDR3 is TGTGCCAGCAGCCAAAGGACTAGCGGGAGACTGTACGAGCAGTACTTC. Its protein is CASSQRTSGRLYEQYF.

The chain joins TRBV7-2 to TRBJ2-5; 9 nucleotides match TRBD1. Per the germline V gene, CDR1 is SGHTA and CDR2 is FQGNSA. The junction had 7 bases not matched to a gene; V was cut back by 6 bases and J by 5 bases. The CDR3 runs to 14 residues. CDR3 amino acids: CASSSQGARETQYF. Here the CDR3 DNA reads TGTGCCAGCAGTTCACAGGGGGCCAGGGAGACCCAGTACTTC.

This clonotype came up a few times. V is TRBV10-3 and J is TRBJ2-5; D is unclear. The CDR3 has 11 residues. V was shortened by 3 bases and J by 4 bases, with 3 bases between the two germline ends. Per germline, CDR1 ENHRY and CDR2 SYGVKD. CDR3 nucleotide sequence: TGTGCCATCAGTGACGGAGAGACCCAGTACTTC. This codes for CAISDGETQYF.

V gene TRBV5-1 combines with J gene TRBJ2-5; tentative D call: TRBD2 (7 bases). The CDR3 runs to 15 residues. V dropped 1 base and J dropped 4 bases, with 14 bases sitting between them. Germline CDR1 reads SGHRS; CDR2 reads YFSETQ. In nucleotides, the CDR3 is TGCGCCAGCAGCTTGCTCGGGGGGCCTGGAGAGACCCAGTACTTC. Amino acids: CASSLLGGPGETQYF.

The chain is built from TRBV10-3 and TRBJ2-7; 7 bases are a match to TRBD1. The J segment lost 3 bases and the V segment lost 10 bases, leaving 9 bases of the junction unmatched. The CDR3 has 13 amino acids. Germline loops: CDR1 ENHRY, CDR2 SYGVKD. DNA of the CDR3: TGTGCCACCACCGACAGGGTAAGCTACGAGCAGTACTTC. It encodes CATTDRVSYEQYF.

This clonotype appeared a few times. The gene calls are TRBV12-3 or TRBV12-4 and TRBJ2-3; D is possibly TRBD2 (5 bases). The CDR3 length is 12 residues. Trimming cost V 6 bases and J 4 bases, with 8 bases left between them. CDR3 in amino acids: CASRGSPDTQYF. CDR3 coding DNA: TGTGCCAGCAGGGGGAGTCCAGATACGCAGTATTTT.

This clonotype occurred a few times. The CDR3 nucleotides are TGTGCCAGCAGTTTAATGACAGGTGCCTCCTACGAGCAGTACTTC. This encodes CASSLMTGASYEQYF. The chain uses TRBV28 and TRBJ2-7, with D possibly being TRBD1 (6 bases). With 2 bases removed from V and 0 bases from J, the gap between germline ends came to 11 bases. Germline-derived CDR1 and CDR2 are MDHEN and SYDVKM. The CDR3 covers 15 residues.

V usage is TRBV29-1 and J usage is TRBJ1-2; no clear D. Germline CDR1 SQVTM, CDR2 ANQGSEA. This CDR3 spans 13 amino acids. The germline V and J ends were trimmed by 2 bases and 5 bases, with 12 bases remaining between them. The CDR3 region has the DNA TGCAGCGTTGAACCGATAGGCAATTATGGCTACACCTTC. It yields the protein CSVEPIGNYGYTF.

V gene TRBV5-1 combines with J gene TRBJ1-2; no clear D gene. The CDR3 covers 12 residues. Between the trimmed V and J ends, which lost 0 bases and 10 bases, there was a span of 10 bases. Germline V gives CDR1 SGHRS, CDR2 YFSETQ. CDR3 bases: TGCGCCAGCAGCTTGGATCTAACCAACTACACCTTC. This codes for CASSLDLTNYTF.

The V and J genes are TRBV20-1 and TRBJ1-1; D is possibly TRBD1 (6 bases). There are 13 residues in the CDR3. Germline V gene sequence: CDR1 DFQATT, CDR2 SNEGSKA (reference sequence). The CDR3 spells CSLIHRVGTEAFF. CDR3 bases: TGCAGCCTTATTCACAGGGTGGGCACTGAAGCTTTCTTT.

This clonotype was seen a few times. The chain carries TRBV29-1 and TRBJ2-1; TRBD1 agrees at 10 bases. CDR1 is SQVTM and CDR2 is ANQGSEA in the germline V gene. Trimming removed 4 bases from V and 2 bases from J; junction bases left unmatched: 5. This CDR3 comprises 15 residues. The CDR3 bases are TGCAGCGTTGTATTGGGGACAGGGGCCTACAATGAGCAGTTCTTC. This codes for CSVVLGTGAYNEQFF.

This clonotype appeared a few times. The CDR3 sequence: CSVEWNPADTQYF. Written as DNA, the CDR3 is TGCAGCGTTGAATGGAATCCTGCCGATACGCAGTATTTT. V is TRBV29-1 and J is TRBJ2-3; D unclear. The CDR3 loop spans 13 amino acids. Germline values: CDR1 SQVTM, CDR2 ANQGSEA. The V and J ends lost 2 bases and 6 bases respectively, with 12 bases between them.

DNA for the CDR3: TGCAGCGTTGAAGCCACTAGCGGGAGGGTCTTCGGGGAGCAGTTCTTC. Its translation: CSVEATSGRVFGEQFF. The chain employs TRBV29-1 and TRBJ2-1; TRBD2 aligns across 13 bases. The V segment lost 1 base and the J segment 10 bases; nucleotides outside the gene matches: 10. This CDR3 comprises 16 residues. The germline gives CDR1 SQVTM, CDR2 ANQGSEA.

The table lists this clonotype with a few counts. The chain links TRBV19 to TRBJ2-5; D may be TRBD2 (6 bases). The V end lost 5 bases, the J end lost 5 bases, and 15 bases lay between the germline ends. The CDR3 has 14 residues. CDR1 and CDR2 (germline): LNHDA, SQIVND (reference sequence). The CDR3 reads CASSDGSTGETQYF. In nucleotides, the CDR3 is TGTGCCAGTAGTGACGGGAGTACCGGCGAGACCCAGTACTTC.

The chain is built from TRBV7-8 and TRBJ2-5, with D possibly matching TRBD1 (7 bases). The germline CDR1 and CDR2 sequences are SGHVS and FQNEAQ. The CDR3 runs 16 residues. V shed 4 bases and J shed 2 bases, with 17 bases lying between them. The CDR3 sequence: CASSSWGDRAQETQYF. The CDR3 DNA follows: TGTGCCAGCAGCTCCTGGGGGGACAGAGCGCAAGAGACCCAGTACTTC.

This clonotype turned up a few times. The V gene is TRBV5-1, the J gene TRBJ2-3; D is ambiguous. Trimming stripped 4 bases from V and 4 bases from J, with 13 bases between. Germline loops: CDR1 SGHRS, CDR2 YFSETQ. The CDR3 covers 14 residues. The DNA for the CDR3 is TGCGCCAGCAGCCCAGGTGGTGGGGCAGATACGCAGTATTTT. Protein sequence: CASSPGGGADTQYF.